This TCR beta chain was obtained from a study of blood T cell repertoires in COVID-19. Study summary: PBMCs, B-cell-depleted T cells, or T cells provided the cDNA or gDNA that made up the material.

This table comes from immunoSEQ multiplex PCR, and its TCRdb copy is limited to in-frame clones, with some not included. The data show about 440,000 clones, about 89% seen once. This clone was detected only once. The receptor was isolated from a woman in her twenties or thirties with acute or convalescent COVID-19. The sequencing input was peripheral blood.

CDR3 residues: CASSLRDSSYNEQFF. CDR3 bases: TGTGCCAGCAGTTTACGGGACAGCTCCTACAATGAGCAGTTCTTC. The J gene is TRBJ2-1, the V gene TRBV27; 7 bases match TRBD1. Per germline, CDR1 MNHEY and CDR2 SMNVEV (reference sequence). The CDR3 loop spans 15 amino acids. Trimming took 2 bases from V and 0 from J; bases not matched to a gene: 1.